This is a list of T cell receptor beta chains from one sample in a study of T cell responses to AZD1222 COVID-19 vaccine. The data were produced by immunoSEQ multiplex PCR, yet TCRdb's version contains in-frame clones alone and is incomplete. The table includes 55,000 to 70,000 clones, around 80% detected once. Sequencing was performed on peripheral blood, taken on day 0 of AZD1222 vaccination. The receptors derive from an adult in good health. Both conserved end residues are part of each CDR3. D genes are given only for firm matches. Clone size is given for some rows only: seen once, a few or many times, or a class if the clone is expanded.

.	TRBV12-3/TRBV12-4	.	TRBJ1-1	CASNTGNTEAFF	TGTGCCAGCAACACCGGGAACACTGAAGCTTTCTTT
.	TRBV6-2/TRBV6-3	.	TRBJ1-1	CASSYPQANTEAFF	TGTGCCAGCAGTTACCCCCAGGCAAACACTGAAGCTTTCTTT
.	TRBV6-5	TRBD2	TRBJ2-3	CASSITSEPTDTQYF	TGTGCCAGCTCGATAACTAGCGAGCCCACAGATACGCAGTATTTT
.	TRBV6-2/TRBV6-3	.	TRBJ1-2	CASSYGMSYGYTF	TGTGCCAGCAGTTACGGCATGAGCTATGGCTACACCTTC
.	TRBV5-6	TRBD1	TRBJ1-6	CASSLQGPLHF	TGTGCCAGCAGCTTACAGGGGCCCCTCCACTTT
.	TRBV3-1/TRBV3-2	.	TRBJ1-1	CASSQGVGRSTEAFF	TGTGCCAGCAGCCAAGGCGTGGGGAGGTCCACTGAAGCTTTCTTT
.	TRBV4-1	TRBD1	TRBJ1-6	CASSQVFGRGHSPLHF	TGCGCCAGCAGCCAAGTTTTTGGCAGGGGGCATTCACCCCTCCACTTT
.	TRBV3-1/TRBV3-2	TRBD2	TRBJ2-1	CASSQDLLAGGYNEQFF	TGTGCCAGCAGCCAAGATTTGTTAGCGGGGGGCTACAATGAGCAGTTCTTC
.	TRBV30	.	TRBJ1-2	CAWTRKVAVYGYTF	TGTGCCTGGACCCGCAAGGTGGCTGTCTATGGCTACACCTTC
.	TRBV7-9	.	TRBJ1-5	CASSLHPWGGDQPQHF	TGTGCCAGCAGCTTACACCCTTGGGGGGGGGATCAGCCCCAGCATTTT
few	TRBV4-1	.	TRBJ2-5	CASSQNDRVLQETQYF	TGCGCCAGCAGCCAAAACGATAGGGTCCTCCAAGAGACCCAGTACTTC
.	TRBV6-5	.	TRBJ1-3	CASSYAGARGNTIYF	TGTGCCAGCAGTTACGCCGGGGCGCGGGGAAACACCATATATTTT
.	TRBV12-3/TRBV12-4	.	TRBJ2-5	CASSLAGGHLQYF	TGTGCCAGCAGTTTAGCGGGGGGGCACCTCCAGTACTTC
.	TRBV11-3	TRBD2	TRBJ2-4	CASSRCGLAGGIAKNIQYF	TGTGCCAGCAGCCGATGTGGACTAGCGGGGGGTATAGCCAAAAACATTCAGTACTTC
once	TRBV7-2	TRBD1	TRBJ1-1	CASSADRGVAEAFF	TGTGCCAGCAGCGCCGACAGGGGGGTCGCTGAAGCTTTCTTT
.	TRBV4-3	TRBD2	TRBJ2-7	CASSQVWTSGGYEQYF	TGCGCCAGCAGCCAAGTGTGGACTAGCGGGGGCTACGAGCAGTACTTC
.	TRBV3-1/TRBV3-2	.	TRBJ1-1	CASSEKAQTEAFF	TGTGCCAGCAGCGAAAAGGCACAGACTGAAGCTTTCTTT
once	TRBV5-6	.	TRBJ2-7	CASRFWSCQYF	TGTGCCAGCAGATTCTGGTCGTGTCAGTACTTC
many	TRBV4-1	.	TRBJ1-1	CASSLEGFRGFSEAFF	TGCGCCAGCAGCCTCGAAGGATTCCGAGGATTTTCTGAAGCTTTCTTT
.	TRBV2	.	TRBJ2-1	CASVQHPMPEQFF	TGTGCCAGCGTGCAACACCCGATGCCGGAGCAGTTCTTC
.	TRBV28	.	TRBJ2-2	CASSSHTGELFF	TGTGCCAGCAGTAGTCACACCGGGGAGCTGTTTTTT
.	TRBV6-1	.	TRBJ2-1	CASSERYNEQFF	TGTGCCAGCAGTGAACGGTACAATGAGCAGTTCTTC
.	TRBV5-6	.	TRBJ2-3	CASSSYTGKDTQYF	TGTGCCAGCAGCTCCTACACGGGGAAAGATACGCAGTATTTT
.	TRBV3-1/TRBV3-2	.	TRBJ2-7	CASSQNYEQYF	TGTGCCAGCAGCCAAAATTACGAGCAGTACTTC
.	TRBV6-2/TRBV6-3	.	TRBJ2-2	CASSFLNTGELFF	TGTGCCAGCAGTTTTTTGAACACCGGGGAGCTGTTTTTT
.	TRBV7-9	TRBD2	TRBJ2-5	CASSSEGRGVRETQYF	TGTGCCAGCAGCTCCGAGGGGCGGGGGGTTCGAGAGACCCAGTACTTC
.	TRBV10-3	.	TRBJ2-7	CAISESKGPLYF	TGTGCCATCAGTGAGTCTAAGGGACCGTTGTACTTC
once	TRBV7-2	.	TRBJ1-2	CASSLKQNYGYTF	TGTGCCAGCAGCTTGAAACAGAACTATGGCTACACCTTC
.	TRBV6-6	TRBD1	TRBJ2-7	CASGQGGFEQYF	TGTGCCAGCGGACAGGGCGGATTCGAGCAGTACTTC
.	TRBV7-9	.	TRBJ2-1	CASSLGPGGPYNEQFF	TGTGCCAGCAGCTTAGGGCCCGGGGGCCCGTACAATGAGCAGTTCTTC
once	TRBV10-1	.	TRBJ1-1	CASSTGTEAFF	TGCGCCAGCAGCACAGGCACTGAAGCTTTCTTT
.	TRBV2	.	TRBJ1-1	CASSEAIYVGGGTEAFF	TGTGCCAGCAGTGAAGCGATTTACGTTGGGGGTGGCACTGAAGCTTTCTTT
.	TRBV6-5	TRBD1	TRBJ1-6	CASSLGQTNSPLHF	TGTGCCAGCAGCCTGGGACAGACTAATTCACCCCTCCACTTT
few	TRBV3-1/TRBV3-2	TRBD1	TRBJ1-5	CASSYGTGAVNQPQHF	TGTGCCAGCAGCTACGGGACAGGGGCGGTTAATCAGCCCCAGCATTTT
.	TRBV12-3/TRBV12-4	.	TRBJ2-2	CASQEGGTGELFF	TGTGCCTCGCAAGAAGGGGGCACCGGGGAGCTGTTTTTT
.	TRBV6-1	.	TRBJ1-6	CASSEGVSPLHF	TGTGCCAGCAGTGAAGGGGTTTCACCCCTCCACTTT
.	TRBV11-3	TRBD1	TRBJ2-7	CASSPGQEYEQYF	TGTGCCAGCAGCCCCGGACAGGAGTACGAGCAGTACTTC
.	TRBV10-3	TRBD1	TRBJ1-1	CAISEDRAVTEAFF	TGTGCCATCAGTGAGGACAGGGCTGTAACTGAAGCTTTCTTT
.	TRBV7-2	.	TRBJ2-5	CASAWLGGGQETQYF	TGTGCCAGCGCCTGGTTGGGAGGGGGCCAAGAGACCCAGTACTTC
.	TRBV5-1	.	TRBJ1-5	CASSLSPGQPQHF	TGCGCCAGCAGCTTAAGTCCCGGTCAGCCCCAGCATTTT
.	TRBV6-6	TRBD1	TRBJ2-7	CASSPRSRGTGVLEQYF	TGTGCCAGCAGTCCACGGTCGCGTGGGACAGGGGTTCTCGAGCAGTACTTC
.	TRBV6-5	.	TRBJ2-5	CAIQGQQGNGETQYF	TGTGCCATCCAGGGTCAACAGGGAAACGGGGAGACCCAGTACTTC
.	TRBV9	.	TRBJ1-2	CASSVATSLGYGYTF	TGTGCCAGCAGCGTAGCGACCTCCTTGGGCTATGGCTACACCTTC
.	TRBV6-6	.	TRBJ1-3	CASSPEFLGNTIYF	TGTGCCAGCAGTCCCGAATTTCTTGGAAACACCATATATTTT
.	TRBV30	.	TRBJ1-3	CASEVTNGNTIYF	TGTGCCTCCGAAGTGACAAATGGAAACACCATATATTTT
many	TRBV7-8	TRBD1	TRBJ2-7	CASSRRGSYEQYF	TGTGCCAGCAGCCGCAGGGGGTCCTACGAGCAGTACTTC
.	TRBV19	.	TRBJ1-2	CASTLGLGANYGYTF	TGTGCCAGTACGCTTGGCCTGGGGGCTAACTATGGCTACACCTTC
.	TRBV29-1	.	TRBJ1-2	CSVEDRAYTF	TGCAGCGTTGAAGATCGGGCCTACACCTTC
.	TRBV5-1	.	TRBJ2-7	CASPISQKSSYEQYF	TGCGCCAGCCCAATAAGTCAGAAGAGCTCCTACGAGCAGTACTTC
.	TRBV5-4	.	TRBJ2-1	CASSSLLASPYNEQFF	TGTGCCAGCAGCTCGCTCCTAGCGTCCCCCTACAATGAGCAGTTCTTC
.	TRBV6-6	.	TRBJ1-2	CASTPGPLVYGYTF	TGTGCCAGCACCCCCGGGCCCCTTGTTTATGGCTACACCTTC
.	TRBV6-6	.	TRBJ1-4	CASSRKGPGEGLYEKLFF	TGTGCCAGCAGTCGAAAAGGCCCCGGTGAGGGTTTATATGAAAAACTGTTTTTT
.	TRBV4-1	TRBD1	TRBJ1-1	CASSQGQGPTEAFF	TGCGCCAGCAGCCAAGGACAGGGGCCCACTGAAGCTTTCTTT
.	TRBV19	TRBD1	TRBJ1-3	CASNDRGLTGNTIYF	TGTGCCAGTAATGACAGGGGGCTAACTGGAAACACCATATATTTT
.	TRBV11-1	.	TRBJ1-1	CASSLDQGQNTEAFF	TGTGCCAGCAGCTTAGATCAGGGACAGAACACTGAAGCTTTCTTT